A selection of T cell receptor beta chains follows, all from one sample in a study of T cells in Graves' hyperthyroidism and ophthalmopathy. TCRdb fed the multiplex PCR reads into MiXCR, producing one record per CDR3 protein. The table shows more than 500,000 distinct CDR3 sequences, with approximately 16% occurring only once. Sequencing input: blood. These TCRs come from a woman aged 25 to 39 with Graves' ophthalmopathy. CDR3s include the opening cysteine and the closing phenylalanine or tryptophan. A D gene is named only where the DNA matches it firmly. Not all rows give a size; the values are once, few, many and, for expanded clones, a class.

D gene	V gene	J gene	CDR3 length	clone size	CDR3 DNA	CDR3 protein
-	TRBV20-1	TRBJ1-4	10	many	TGCGGGGGGAGGGAGGAAAAACTGTTTTTT	CGGREEKLFF
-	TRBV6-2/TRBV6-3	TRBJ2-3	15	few	TGTGCCAGCAGTAAGACCACCGGCCTCACAGATACGCAGTATTTT	CASSKTTGLTDTQYF
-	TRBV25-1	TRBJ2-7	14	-	TGTGCCAGCAGTCCGGGACTGCCTGCCTACGAGCAGTACTTC	CASSPGLPAYEQYF
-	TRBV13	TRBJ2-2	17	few	TGTGCCAGCAGCTTAAGTGTCAGGGCCCCGAACACCGGGGAGCTGTTTTTT	CASSLSVRAPNTGELFF
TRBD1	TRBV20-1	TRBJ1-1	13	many	TGCAGTGCCAGGAAGGGGGCGGACACTGAAGCTTTCTTT	CSARKGADTEAFF
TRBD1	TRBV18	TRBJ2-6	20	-	TGTGCCAGCTCACCGAAGTCCCGGGACAGGGTTGCCTCTGGGGCCAACGTCCTGACTTTC	CASSPKSRDRVASGANVLTF
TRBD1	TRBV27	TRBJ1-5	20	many	TGTGCCAGCAGCGGAGACCCGGGACAGCTCAGTCTATATAGCAATCAGCCCCAGCATTTT	CASSGDPGQLSLYSNQPQHF
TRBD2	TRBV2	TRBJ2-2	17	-	TGTGCCAGCAGACGACTAGCGGGAGGGCGGAACACCGGGGAGCTGTTTTTT	CASRRLAGGRNTGELFF
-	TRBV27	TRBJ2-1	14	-	TGTGCCAGCAGTTCCCACCGGGACTACAATGAGCAGTTCTTC	CASSSHRDYNEQFF
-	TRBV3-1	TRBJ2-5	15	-	TGTGCCAGCAGTCAACAGGGATGGTACCAAGAGACCCAGTACTTC	CASSQQGWYQETQYF
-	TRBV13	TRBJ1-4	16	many	TGTGCCAGCAGCTTAGGCGGCGGAGCGGCTAATGAAAAACTGTTTTTT	CASSLGGGAANEKLFF
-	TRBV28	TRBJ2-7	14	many	TGTGCCAGCATCCCCACGGTTTCCGCCTACGAGCAGTACTTC	CASIPTVSAYEQYF
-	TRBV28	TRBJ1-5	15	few	TGTGCCAGCAGTCCGCGGGGCCTTTCCGCCATGACCCAGCATTTT	CASSPRGLSAMTQHF
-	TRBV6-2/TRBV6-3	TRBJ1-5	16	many	TGTGCCAGCAGCAGCAGACAGGTTCTCAGCAATCAGCCCCAGCATTTT	CASSSRQVLSNQPQHF
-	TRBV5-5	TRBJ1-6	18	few	TGTGCCAGCAGCTTGGCGGGGGGAAGAGGATCCCTTAATTCACCCCTCCACTTT	CASSLAGGRGSLNSPLHF
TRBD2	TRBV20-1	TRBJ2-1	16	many	TGCAGTGCTAGAGTCAGAGGGGCGGGGGCCTACAATGAGCAGTTCTTC	CSARVRGAGAYNEQFF
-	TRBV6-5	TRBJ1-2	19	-	TGTGCCAGCAGTTACCAATGGTCCGGGAGCACCTCGGGGACCTATGGCTACACCTTC	CASSYQWSGSTSGTYGYTF
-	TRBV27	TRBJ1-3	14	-	TGTGCCAGCAGTACCCTCGGCTCTGGAAACACCATATATTTT	CASSTLGSGNTIYF
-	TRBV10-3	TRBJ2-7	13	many	TGTGCCATCAGTGAGTCGTATGGGGACGAGCAGTACTTC	CAISESYGDEQYF
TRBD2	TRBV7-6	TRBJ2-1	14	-	TGTGCCAGCAGCTTTGTACTAGCGGGAGACGAGCAGTTCTTC	CASSFVLAGDEQFF
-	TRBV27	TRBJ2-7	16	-	TGTGCCAGCAGTACAATTACAGGGCTAAAATTCTACGAGCAGTACTTC	CASSTITGLKFYEQYF
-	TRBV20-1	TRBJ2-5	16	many	TGCAGTGCTAGACGGCTTGGAGGGGGCGGGCAAGAGACCCAGTACTTC	CSARRLGGGGQETQYF
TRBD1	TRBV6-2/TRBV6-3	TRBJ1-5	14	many	TGTGCCACCTTGGACAGGGTTGGCAATCAGCCCCAGCATTTT	CATLDRVGNQPQHF
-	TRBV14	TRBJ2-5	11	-	TGTGCCAGCAGCAACGAGGGTCCCCAGTACTTC	CASSNEGPQYF
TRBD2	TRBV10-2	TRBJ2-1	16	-	TGCGCCAGCAGTGACGGGACTAGCGGGTACTACAATGAGCAGTTCTTC	CASSDGTSGYYNEQFF
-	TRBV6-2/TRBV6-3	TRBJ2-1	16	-	TGTGCCAGCAGTTGCTTCGGGCCGGTATCCTACAATGAGCAGTTCTTC	CASSCFGPVSYNEQFF
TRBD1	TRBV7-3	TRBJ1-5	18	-	TGTGCCAGCAGCCCCAAGGTGGACAGGGGGAATTTCAATCAGCCCCAGCATTTT	CASSPKVDRGNFNQPQHF
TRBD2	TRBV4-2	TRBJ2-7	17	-	TGTGCCAGCAGCCAAGATCTGACTAGCGGGAGACTATACGAGCAGTACTTC	CASSQDLTSGRLYEQYF
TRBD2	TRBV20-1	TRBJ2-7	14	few	TGCAGTGCTTTACTAGCGGGAGATAACCACGAGCAGTACTTC	CSALLAGDNHEQYF
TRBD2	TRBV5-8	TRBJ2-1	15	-	TGTGCCAGCAGCTTGGGAGCGGGAGCTTACAATGAGCAGTTCTTC	CASSLGAGAYNEQFF
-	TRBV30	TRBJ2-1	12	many	TGTGCCTGGAGTTGGCAGGGCAATGAGCAGTTCTTC	CAWSWQGNEQFF
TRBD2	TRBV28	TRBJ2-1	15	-	TGTGCCAGCAACACGGGACTAGCGGGATACAATGAGCAGTTCTTC	CASNTGLAGYNEQFF
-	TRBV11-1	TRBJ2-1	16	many	TGTGCCAGCAGCTTAGTATGGGACTCCTCCTACAATGAGCAGTTCTTC	CASSLVWDSSYNEQFF
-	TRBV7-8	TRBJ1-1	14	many	TGTGCCAGCAGCGCGTTCACAGTGAACACTGAAGCTTTCTTT	CASSAFTVNTEAFF
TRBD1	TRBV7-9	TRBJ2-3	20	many	TGTGCCAGCAGCCCGTCGGTGTGGGGAAGGGGGCAGGGGGCTCAAGATACGCAGTATTTT	CASSPSVWGRGQGAQDTQYF
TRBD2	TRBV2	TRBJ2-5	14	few	TGTGCCAGCAGTGAAACCCGGGGGGGTGAGACCCAGTACTTC	CASSETRGGETQYF
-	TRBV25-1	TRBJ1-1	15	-	TGTGCCAGCAGTGTGAGAGGTGTGTGGAGCACTGAAGCTTTCTTT	CASSVRGVWSTEAFF
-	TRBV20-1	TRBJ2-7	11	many	TGCAGTGCTATCACCCAGTACGAGCAGTACTTC	CSAITQYEQYF
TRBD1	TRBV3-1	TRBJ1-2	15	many	TGTGCCAGCAGCCCATACAGGGGTTCCTCGCGTGGCTACACCTTC	CASSPYRGSSRGYTF
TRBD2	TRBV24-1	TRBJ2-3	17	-	TGTGCCACCAGTGATCGCGCGGACCCTAGCGGGTTCGATACGCAGTATTTT	CATSDRADPSGFDTQYF
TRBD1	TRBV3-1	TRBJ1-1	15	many	TGTGCCAGCAGCCAAATCTGGACAGGCAACACTGAAGCTTTCTTT	CASSQIWTGNTEAFF
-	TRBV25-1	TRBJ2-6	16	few	TGTGCCAGCAGTGAATATACCGGGCCTGGGGCCAACGTCCTGACTTTC	CASSEYTGPGANVLTF
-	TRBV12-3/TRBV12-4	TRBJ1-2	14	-	TGTGCCAGCAGTTTGGGGGACCCCCTAGGAGGCTACACCTTC	CASSLGDPLGGYTF
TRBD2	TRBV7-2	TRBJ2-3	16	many	TGTGCCAGCAGCCCCTTGGTAGCGGGCCGGTTTTATACGCAGTATTTT	CASSPLVAGRFYTQYF
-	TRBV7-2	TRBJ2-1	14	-	TGTGCCAGCAGCCTAATCGGGGTAAACCATGAGCAGTTCTTC	CASSLIGVNHEQFF
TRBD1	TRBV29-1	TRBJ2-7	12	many	TGCAGCGTCCGGGACAGGGGCTACGAGCAGTACTTC	CSVRDRGYEQYF
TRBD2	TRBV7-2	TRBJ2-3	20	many	TGTGCCAGCAGCTTAGTAGGAGGGACTAGCGGGAGGGTTGGCACAGATACGCAGTATTTT	CASSLVGGTSGRVGTDTQYF
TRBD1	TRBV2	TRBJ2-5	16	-	TGTGCCAGCAGTACAGGGGGCGCTCAGGCCCAAGAGACCCAGTACTTC	CASSTGGAQAQETQYF
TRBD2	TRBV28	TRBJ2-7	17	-	TGTGCCAGCCGCGGAGAAGGACTAAACACCGGGGAGGGGGAGCAGTACTTC	CASRGEGLNTGEGEQYF
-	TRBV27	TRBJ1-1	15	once	TGTGCCAGCAGTTCCCCGACAGTTTGGGGCACTGAAGCTTTCTTT	CASSSPTVWGTEAFF
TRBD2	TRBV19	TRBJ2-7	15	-	TGTGCCAGTAGTATAATAGCGGGTCAGTCCTACGAGCAGTACTTC	CASSIIAGQSYEQYF